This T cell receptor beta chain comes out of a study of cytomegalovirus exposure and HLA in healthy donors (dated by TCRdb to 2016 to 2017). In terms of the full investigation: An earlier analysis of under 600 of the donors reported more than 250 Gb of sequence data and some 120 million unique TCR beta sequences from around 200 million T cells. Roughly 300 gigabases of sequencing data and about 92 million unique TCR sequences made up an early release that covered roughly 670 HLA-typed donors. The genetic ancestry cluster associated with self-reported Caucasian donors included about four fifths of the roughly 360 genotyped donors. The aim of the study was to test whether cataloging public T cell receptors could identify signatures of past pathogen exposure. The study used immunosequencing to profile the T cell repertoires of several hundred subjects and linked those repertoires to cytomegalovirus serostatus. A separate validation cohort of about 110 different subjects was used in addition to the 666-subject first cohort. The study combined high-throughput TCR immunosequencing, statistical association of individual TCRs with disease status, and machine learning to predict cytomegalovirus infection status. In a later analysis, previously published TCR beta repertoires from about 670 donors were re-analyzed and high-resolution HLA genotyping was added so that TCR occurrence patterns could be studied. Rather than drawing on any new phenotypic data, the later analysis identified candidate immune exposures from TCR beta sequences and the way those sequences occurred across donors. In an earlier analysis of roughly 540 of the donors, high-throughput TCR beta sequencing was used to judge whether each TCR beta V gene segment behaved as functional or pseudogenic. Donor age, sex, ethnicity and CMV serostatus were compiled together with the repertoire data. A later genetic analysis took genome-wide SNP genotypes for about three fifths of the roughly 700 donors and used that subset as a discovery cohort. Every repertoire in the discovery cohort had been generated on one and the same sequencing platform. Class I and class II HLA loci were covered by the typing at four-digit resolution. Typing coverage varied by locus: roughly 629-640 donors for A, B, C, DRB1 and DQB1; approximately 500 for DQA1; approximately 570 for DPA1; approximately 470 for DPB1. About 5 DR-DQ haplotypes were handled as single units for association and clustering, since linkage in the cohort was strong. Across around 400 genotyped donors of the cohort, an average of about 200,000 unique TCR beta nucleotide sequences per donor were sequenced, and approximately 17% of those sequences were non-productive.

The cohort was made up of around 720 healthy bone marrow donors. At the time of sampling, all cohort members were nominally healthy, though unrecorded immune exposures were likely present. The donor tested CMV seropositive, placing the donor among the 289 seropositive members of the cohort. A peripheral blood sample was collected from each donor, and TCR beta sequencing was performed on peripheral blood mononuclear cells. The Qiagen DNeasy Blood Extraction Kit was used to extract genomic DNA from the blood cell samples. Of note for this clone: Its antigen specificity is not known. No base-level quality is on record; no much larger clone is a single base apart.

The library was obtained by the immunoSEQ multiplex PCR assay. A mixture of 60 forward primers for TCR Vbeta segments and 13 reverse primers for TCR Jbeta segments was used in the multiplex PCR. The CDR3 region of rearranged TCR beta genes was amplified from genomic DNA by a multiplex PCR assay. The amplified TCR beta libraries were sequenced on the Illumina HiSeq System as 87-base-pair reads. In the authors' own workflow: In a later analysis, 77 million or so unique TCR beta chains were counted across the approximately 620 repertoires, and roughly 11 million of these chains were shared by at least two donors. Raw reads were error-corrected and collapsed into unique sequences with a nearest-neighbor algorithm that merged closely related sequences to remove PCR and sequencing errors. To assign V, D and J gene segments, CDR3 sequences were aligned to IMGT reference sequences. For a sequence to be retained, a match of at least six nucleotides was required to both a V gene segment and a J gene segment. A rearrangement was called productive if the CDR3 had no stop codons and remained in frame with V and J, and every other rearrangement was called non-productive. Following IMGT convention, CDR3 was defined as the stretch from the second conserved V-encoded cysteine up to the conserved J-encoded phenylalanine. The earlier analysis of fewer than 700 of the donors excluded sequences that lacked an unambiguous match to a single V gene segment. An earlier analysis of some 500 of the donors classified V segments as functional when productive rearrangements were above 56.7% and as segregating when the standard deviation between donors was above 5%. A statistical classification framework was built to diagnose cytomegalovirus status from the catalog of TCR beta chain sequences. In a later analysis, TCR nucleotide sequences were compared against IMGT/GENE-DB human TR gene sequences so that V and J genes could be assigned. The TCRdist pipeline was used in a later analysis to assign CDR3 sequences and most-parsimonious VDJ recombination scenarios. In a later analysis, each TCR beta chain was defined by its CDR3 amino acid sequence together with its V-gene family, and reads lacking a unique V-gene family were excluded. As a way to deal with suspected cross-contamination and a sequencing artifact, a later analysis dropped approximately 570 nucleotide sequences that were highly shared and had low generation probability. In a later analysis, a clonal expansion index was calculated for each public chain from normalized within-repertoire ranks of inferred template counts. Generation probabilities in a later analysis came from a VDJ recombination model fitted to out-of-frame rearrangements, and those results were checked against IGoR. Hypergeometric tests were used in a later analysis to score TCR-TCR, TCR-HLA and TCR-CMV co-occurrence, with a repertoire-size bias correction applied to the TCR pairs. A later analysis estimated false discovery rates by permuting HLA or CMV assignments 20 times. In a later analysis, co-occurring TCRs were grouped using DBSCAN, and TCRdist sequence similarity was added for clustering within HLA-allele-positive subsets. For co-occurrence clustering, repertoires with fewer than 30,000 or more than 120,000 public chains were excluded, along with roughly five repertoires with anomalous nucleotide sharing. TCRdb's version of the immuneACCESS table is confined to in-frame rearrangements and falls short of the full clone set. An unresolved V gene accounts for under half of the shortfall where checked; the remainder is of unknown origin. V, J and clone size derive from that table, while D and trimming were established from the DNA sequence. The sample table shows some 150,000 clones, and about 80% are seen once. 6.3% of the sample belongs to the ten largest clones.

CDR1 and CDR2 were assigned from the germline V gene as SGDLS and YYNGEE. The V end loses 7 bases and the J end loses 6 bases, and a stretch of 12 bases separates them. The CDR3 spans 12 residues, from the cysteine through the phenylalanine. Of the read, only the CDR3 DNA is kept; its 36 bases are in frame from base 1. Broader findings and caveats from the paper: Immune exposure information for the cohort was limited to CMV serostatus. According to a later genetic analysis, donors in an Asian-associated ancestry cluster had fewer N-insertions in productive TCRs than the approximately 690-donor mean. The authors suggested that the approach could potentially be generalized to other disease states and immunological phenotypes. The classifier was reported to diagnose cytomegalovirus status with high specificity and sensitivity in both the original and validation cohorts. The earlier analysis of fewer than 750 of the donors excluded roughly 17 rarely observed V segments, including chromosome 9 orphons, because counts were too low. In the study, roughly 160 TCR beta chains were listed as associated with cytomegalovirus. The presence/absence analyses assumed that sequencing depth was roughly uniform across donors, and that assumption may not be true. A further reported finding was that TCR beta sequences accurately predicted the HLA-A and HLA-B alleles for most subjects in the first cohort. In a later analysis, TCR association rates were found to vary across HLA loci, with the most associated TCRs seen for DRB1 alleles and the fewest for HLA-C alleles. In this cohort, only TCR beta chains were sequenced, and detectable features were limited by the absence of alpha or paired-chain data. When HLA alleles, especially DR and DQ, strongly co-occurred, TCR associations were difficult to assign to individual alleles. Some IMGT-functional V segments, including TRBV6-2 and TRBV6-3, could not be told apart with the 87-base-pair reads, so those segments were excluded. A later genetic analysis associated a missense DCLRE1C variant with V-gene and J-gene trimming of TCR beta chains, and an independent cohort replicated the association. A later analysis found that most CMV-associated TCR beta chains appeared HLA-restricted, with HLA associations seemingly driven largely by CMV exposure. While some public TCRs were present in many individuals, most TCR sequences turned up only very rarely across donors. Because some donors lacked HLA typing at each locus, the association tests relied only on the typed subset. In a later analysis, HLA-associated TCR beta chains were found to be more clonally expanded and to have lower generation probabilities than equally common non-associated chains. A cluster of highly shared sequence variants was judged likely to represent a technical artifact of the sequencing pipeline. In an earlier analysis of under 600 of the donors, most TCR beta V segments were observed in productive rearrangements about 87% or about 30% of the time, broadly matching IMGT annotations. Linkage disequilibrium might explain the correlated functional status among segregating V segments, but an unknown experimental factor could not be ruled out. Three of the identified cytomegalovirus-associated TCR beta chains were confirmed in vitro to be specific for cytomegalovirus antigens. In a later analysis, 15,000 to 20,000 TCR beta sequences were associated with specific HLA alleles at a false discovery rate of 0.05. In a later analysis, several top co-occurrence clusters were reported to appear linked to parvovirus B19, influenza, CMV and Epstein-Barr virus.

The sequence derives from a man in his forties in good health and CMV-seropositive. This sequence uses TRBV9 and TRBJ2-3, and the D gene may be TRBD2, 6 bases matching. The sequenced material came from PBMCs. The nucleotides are TGTGCCAGCGGGCGGGATACTGATACGCAGTATTTT. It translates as CASGRDTDTQYF.